Reported below is one T cell receptor (beta chain). This clonotype was seen only a few times. Its antigen is currently not known. Per-base quality was not reported, and no clone a single base away is much larger than it. In light of the paper, this sample's treatment or condition label describes: live attenuated yellow fever vaccine strain. A standard Ficoll-Paque protocol was used to isolate PBMCs from peripheral blood. CD4 and CD8 T-cell fractions were isolated with Dynabeads CD4 and CD8 positive selection kits. TriZol was used to extract RNA from bulk PBMCs, from CD4 and CD8 fractions, and from dextramer-positive and dextramer-negative fractions. The sample belongs to a study of T cells after yellow fever vaccination (dated by TCRdb to the late 2010s). A note on the overall study: The SMART-Seq v4 Ultra Low Input RNA kit was used to prepare libraries from fractions with low cell numbers. To track T-cell clones before and after primary and booster YFV17D yellow fever vaccination, bulk TCR alpha and beta repertoires were sequenced longitudinally. Two healthy male donors made up the cohort, one aged 18 to 30 years and the other aged 30 to 39 years. Blood samples were taken at several timepoints before and after primary and secondary immunization, and bulk PBMC replicates and cell subsets were isolated.

V and J lose 5 bases and 2 bases, and a span of 7 bases separates them. Including cysteine and phenylalanine, the CDR3 has 13 amino acids. Only CDR3 DNA is held: 39 bases, read in frame from base 1. Looking up the germline V gene (reference sequence) yields CDR1 LNHDA and CDR2 SQIVND. What the authors observed across the whole study: After the booster, most clones that had expanded after primary vaccination were detected again (roughly 95% of CD4 and more than 85% of CD8), suggesting broad maintenance of memory. Computational filtering was needed because FACS-sorted repertoires could contain abundant contaminating clonotypes from the bulk population. Because only a couple of donors were included in the study, the extent to which the findings can be generalized is limited. A small share of clonotypes occurred in both CD4 and CD8 compartments, likely arising from convergent recombination. The secondary T-cell response was weaker than the primary response but faster, peaking on day 5 instead of day 15.

The sequencer was an Illumina NovaSeq 6000. TCR cDNA was made using 5'RACE template switching, a step that added a universal primer site and unique molecular identifiers. cDNA synthesis was primed from both the TCR alpha and TCR beta constant segments. Library amplification involved two PCR steps, and the second step added sample barcodes and sequencing adapters. Sequencing of the libraries was done on either Illumina HiSeq 2500 (2x100 bp) or NovaSeq (2x150 bp). Processing in the source paper ran as follows. Demultiplexing of reads and collapsing into UMI consensus sequences were performed with MIGEC, and V(D)J alignment was carried out with MiXCR. Using edgeR on replicate PBMC samples, clonotypes were called vaccine-responding if FDR was below 0.01 and the log2 fold change was above 5 up to day 15. CD4 or CD8 identity was assigned to each bulk clonotype according to whether the clonotype was present at higher abundance in the sequenced CD4 repertoire or the sequenced CD8 repertoire. TCRdb trimmed public reads at Q25 via fastp, called clones via MiXCR and kept in-frame beta chains. One record per CDR3 amino acid sequence lists the most common genes and DNA. What appears here as the V and J calls and clone size reflects TCRdb's work, not the paper's. For this sample the table gives roughly 99,000 distinct CDR3 sequences, of which less than 6% were detected only once. About two fifths of the sample lies in the top ten.

This sequence uses TRBV19 and TRBJ2-1; a weak D assignment points to TRBD2 (5 bases agree). This sequence originates from a man aged 18 to 30 who received the YFV17D yellow fever vaccine. Material: CD8+ T cells sorted from PBMCs, obtained 10 days after the yellow fever booster vaccination. The DNA sequence is TGTGCCAGTAGTCCTAGCACCTACAATGAGCAGTTCTTC. Its protein is CASSPSTYNEQFF.